The 8 T cell receptor beta chains below come from one sample, sequenced in a study of CD8 T cells in ankylosing spondylitis. One entry per CDR3 protein, called by TCRdb with MiXCR from the 5' RACE reads. The profile shows a few hundred thousand distinct CDR3 sequences, more than 9% of them singletons. Sequenced material: blood, either unsorted or a sorted T cell fraction (not recorded which). The receptor source for this set is a female donor with ankylosing spondylitis or in good health (not recorded which).

In the case of this clonotype: One end of the junction varies from germline; a read error may be responsible. The rearrangement joins TRBV7-9 to TRBJ1-5; D is possibly TRBD1 (6 bases). There are 17 residues in the CDR3. The germline V gene has CDR1 SEHNR and CDR2 FQNEAQ (reference sequence). CDR3 sequence reads: CTSSPGGPPYGNQPQHF. CDR3 coding DNA: TGTACCAGCAGCCCGGGGGGCCCACCTTACGGCAATCAGCCCCAGCATTTT.

This clonotype has ten or more counts. The J gene is TRBJ2-3, the V gene TRBV20-1, with 9 bases matching TRBD2. Germline trimming cut 6 bases from V and 0 bases from J; bases unmatched to any gene: 10. Germline V gene lookup returns CDR1 DFQATT and CDR2 SNEGSKA (reference sequence). The CDR3 length is 16 residues. CDR3 nucleotides: TGCAGTGCACCTAACCGACTAGCGGTGAGCACAGATACGCAGTATTTT. Translation: CSAPNRLAVSTDTQYF.

This clonotype has at least ten counts. The chain employs TRBV10-3 and TRBJ2-5; no clear D. V shed 3 bases and J shed 5 bases, with 4 bases lying between them. CDR3 length equals 11 residues. Germline CDR1 is ENHRY and CDR2 is SYGVKD. CDR3 amino acids: CAISDSETQYF. DNA for the CDR3: TGTGCCATCAGTGATAGTGAGACCCAGTACTTC.

This clonotype was seen many times. The chain employs TRBV12-3 or TRBV12-4 and TRBJ2-3; 9 bases agree with TRBD1. V lost 5 bases and J lost 3; bases outside the gene matches: 3. The length of the CDR3 is 14 residues. The CDR3 DNA reads as TGTGCCAGCAGTCGAGGACAGGGGACAGATACGCAGTATTTT. It translates to CASSRGQGTDTQYF.

This clonotype was counted once. A much larger clone sits a single nucleotide away, making a read error possible. The chain joins TRBV29-1 to TRBJ2-2; D is uncertain. The germline gives CDR1 SQVTM, CDR2 ANQGSEA. CDR3 length equals 11 residues. The V gene lost 5 bases and the J gene lost 9 bases, with 10 bases spanning the gap. As DNA, the CDR3 is TGCAGCGTTAAACGGGCCAGGGAGCTGTTTTTT. The encoded protein is CSVKRARELFF.

This clonotype was seen only once. With a much larger clone just one base away, this may be a read error. The chain links TRBV29-1 to TRBJ2-4; D uncertain. This CDR3 comprises 13 residues. Germline V gene sequence: CDR1 SQVTM, CDR2 ANQGSEA. The CDR3 nucleotides read TGCAGCGTTGAAGGCCCAGATGGGAACATTCAGTGCTTC. Residues: CSVEGPDGNIQCF.

This clonotype was counted a few times. The chain uses TRBV7-2 and TRBJ1-1; D unresolved. The V end lost 3 bases, the J end lost 5 bases, and 7 bases lay between the germline ends. In germline, CDR1 is SGHTA, CDR2 FQGNSA. The CDR3 sequence is 12 residues long. CDR3 bases: TGTGCCAGCAGCTTTGGTTGGACTGAAGCTTTCTTT. Translated: CASSFGWTEAFF.

This chain joins TRBV12-3 or TRBV12-4 and TRBJ1-1; D not resolved. V was clipped by 2 bases and J by 1 base, with 8 bases between them. The CDR3 is made up of 14 amino acids. DNA of the CDR3: TGTGCCAGCAGTTTATTTGGGAAGAACACTGAAGCTTTCTTT. Its protein product is CASSLFGKNTEAFF.